The rows below give T cell receptor beta chains drawn from one sample of a study of cytomegalovirus exposure and HLA in healthy donors. The assay was immunoSEQ multiplex PCR, and TCRdb's table has in-frame clones only and misses some. The table lists approximately 170,000 clones, approximately 81% of them singletons, with under 3% in the top ten. The sequencing input was PBMCs. These receptors were collected from a woman in her forties or fifties in good health and CMV-seronegative. CDR3s include the opening cysteine and the closing phenylalanine or tryptophan. The D gene is left open where the match is weak. Size values are once, few and many counts, or a class for expanded clones, and some rows have none.

>13|NA|TRBJ1-2|NA|TRBV19
TGTGCCACCCGCGTGGAGGCCCGAGCGGGCTACACCTTC
CATRVEARAGYTF
>17|NA|TRBJ2-5|TRBD2|TRBV5-1
TGCGCCAGCAGCTTGACCGAGACTAGCGGGGTTTTTGGGACCCAGTACTTC
CASSLTETSGVFGTQYF
>18|NA|TRBJ1-1|NA|TRBV13
TGTGCCGGACTAAGAAGGGGCGGAGAGACACCGAGGAACACTGAAGCTTTCTTT
CAGLRRGGETPRNTEAFF
>16|NA|TRBJ1-6|TRBD1|TRBV28
TGTGCCAGCAGTATTGGGACAGCACTACATAATTCACCCCTCCACTTT
CASSIGTALHNSPLHF
>16|NA|TRBJ2-3|TRBD1|TRBV14
TGTGCCAGCAGCCAAGATAGAGGACAGGGGTTGGATACGCAGTATTTT
CASSQDRGQGLDTQYF
>16|NA|TRBJ2-5|NA|TRBV10-1
TGCGCCAGCAGTGAGGGAAATGGAGCGGGTCGGGAGACCCAGTACTTC
CASSEGNGAGRETQYF
>15|once|TRBJ2-1|NA|TRBV7-2
TGTGCCAGCAGCTTAGGTCCCGGGATAGCGAATGAGCAGTTCTTC
CASSLGPGIANEQFF
>16|NA|TRBJ2-5|TRBD1|TRBV4-2
TGTGCCAGCAGCCAAGCACAGGGGGCCGTTCAAGAGACCCAGTACTTC
CASSQAQGAVQETQYF
>16|NA|TRBJ2-1|TRBD2|TRBV19
TGTGCCAGTAGTATCTTTTTGGCGGGAGGGGGGAATGAGCAGTTCTTC
CASSIFLAGGGNEQFF
>18|NA|TRBJ2-1|TRBD2|TRBV19
TGTGCCAGTAGTATTAGGACTAGCGGGGTGAGCTCCTACAATGAGCAGTTCTTC
CASSIRTSGVSSYNEQFF
>11|NA|TRBJ1-4|TRBD1|TRBV20-1
TGCAGTGCTAGGGACGACAGGGGATGGTTTTTT
CSARDDRGWFF
>14|NA|TRBJ1-2|TRBD1|TRBV7-2
TGTGCCAGCAGCGCAGACAGGGTTGGCTATGGCTACACCTTC
CASSADRVGYGYTF
>14|NA|TRBJ2-3|TRBD1|TRBV19
TGTGCCACCCGGGACAGGGGGCTTGAGGATACGCAGTATTTT
CATRDRGLEDTQYF
>14|NA|TRBJ1-5|NA|TRBV7-9
TGTGCCAGCAGTCCGGCGGGGGTGGGGCAGCCCCAGCATTTT
CASSPAGVGQPQHF
>16|once|TRBJ2-2|TRBD2|TRBV7-3
TGTGCCAGCAGCTTGGCTAGCGGGAGGGTTGTCGGGGAGCTGTTTTTT
CASSLASGRVVGELFF
>14|few|TRBJ2-2|NA|TRBV14
TGTGCCAGCAGCGTCGGGGTAAACACCGGGGAGCTGTTTTTT
CASSVGVNTGELFF
>14|NA|TRBJ2-7|NA|TRBV18
TGTGCCAGCTCACCAGACAGTAATCTGTACGAGCAGTACTTC
CASSPDSNLYEQYF
>13|NA|TRBJ2-3|NA|TRBV29-1
TGCAGCGTTGAACCCTCCTTAGTGTCTACGCAGTATTTT
CSVEPSLVSTQYF
>15|NA|TRBJ1-3|NA|TRBV6-5
TGTGCCAGCAGTTTCGAGGGACACTCTGGAAACACCATATATTTT
CASSFEGHSGNTIYF
>15|NA|TRBJ1-5|NA|TRBV7-2
TGTGCCAGCAGCTTAACAGGACAAACCAATCAGCCCCAGCATTTT
CASSLTGQTNQPQHF
>11|NA|TRBJ1-1|NA|TRBV28
TGTGCCAGCAGTTTTTCGACAGAAGCTTTCTTT
CASSFSTEAFF
>14|NA|TRBJ2-1|NA|TRBV29-1
TGCAGCGTAAAAGACAAAAGCTCCTACAATGAGCAGTTCTTC
CSVKDKSSYNEQFF
>13|NA|TRBJ1-1|NA|TRBV9
TGTGCCAGCAGCGTAGAGCCCTACACTGAAGCTTTCTTT
CASSVEPYTEAFF
>12|NA|TRBJ2-7|NA|TRBV28
TGTGCCAGCAGATTTAACTCCTACGAGCAGTACTTC
CASRFNSYEQYF
>13|NA|TRBJ2-2|TRBD2|TRBV11-2
TGTGCCAGCAGCCGGGGGGGCAGGGGGGAGCTGTTTTTT
CASSRGGRGELFF
>12|once|TRBJ1-2|TRBD1|TRBV7-9
TGTGCCAGCAGCTTTAACAGGGGCGGCTACACCTTC
CASSFNRGGYTF
>15|NA|TRBJ2-6|NA|TRBV6-4
TGTGCCAGCAGTCAGAGGGCCTCTGGGGCCAACGTCCTGACTTTC
CASSQRASGANVLTF
>15|NA|TRBJ2-7|NA|TRBV18
TGTGCCAGCTCACCACGTCAGGGGGGATCCTACGAGCAGTACTTC
CASSPRQGGSYEQYF
>15|NA|TRBJ2-1|TRBD2|TRBV28
TGTGCCAGCAGCCGCGGGACTAGCGGTTACAATGAGCAGTTCTTC
CASSRGTSGYNEQFF
>15|NA|TRBJ1-6|NA|TRBV18
TGTGCCAGCTCACCTCAGGGGAATTTCAGTCCACCCCTCCACTTT
CASSPQGNFSPPLHF
>13|NA|TRBJ2-4|TRBD2|TRBV29-1
TGCAGCGTTCGGCTAGCGGGGGGGAACATTCAGTACTTC
CSVRLAGGNIQYF
>12|NA|TRBJ2-7|TRBD1|TRBV5-1
TGCGCCAGCAGCTTTACAGGGGACGAGCAGTACTTC
CASSFTGDEQYF
>18|NA|TRBJ2-5|TRBD2|TRBV7-6
TGTGCCAGCAGCTTGATGGCTAGCGGGAGCACTTGGGGGGAGACCCAGTACTTC
CASSLMASGSTWGETQYF
>15|NA|TRBJ1-5|NA|TRBV6-5
TGTGCCAGCAGTGCACGGGCGGGGGGCATCCAGCCCCAGCATTTT
CASSARAGGIQPQHF
>13|NA|TRBJ2-1|NA|TRBV28
TGTGCCAGCACTCTCATTTTGGGGCAGGGAACGCTCTTC
CASTLILGQGTLF
>17|NA|TRBJ1-2|TRBD1|TRBV2
TGTGCCAGCAGAATTACCTTCCGGGACAGGTCCCTCTATGGCTACACCTTC
CASRITFRDRSLYGYTF
>13|NA|TRBJ1-1|NA|TRBV7-7
TGTGCTAGCAGCAGGGGCCTTGGAGGGGAAGCTTTCTTT
CASSRGLGGEAFF
>13|NA|TRBJ1-1|NA|TRBV27
TGTGCCAGCAGTTTCGGTGGGAACACTGAAGCTTTCTTT
CASSFGGNTEAFF
>14|NA|TRBJ2-7|TRBD1|TRBV7-8
TGTGCCAGCAGCTTGGAACAGGGGGCAATCGAGCAGTACTTC
CASSLEQGAIEQYF
>19|NA|TRBJ2-3|TRBD2|TRBV11-2
TGTGCCAGCGTCCGAAGACTAGCGGGGAGCCTCGCGTCAGCAGATACGCAGTATTTT
CASVRRLAGSLASADTQYF
>12|NA|TRBJ1-1|NA|TRBV10-3
TGTGCCACCGGGGGGGCGAACACTGAAGCTTTCTTT
CATGGANTEAFF
>16|NA|TRBJ2-7|TRBD2|TRBV6-5
TGTGCCAGCAGTTACTTAGGACTAGCGGGAGTCAACGAGCAGTACTTC
CASSYLGLAGVNEQYF
>13|NA|TRBJ1-3|NA|TRBV27
TGTGCCAGCGGAGAGATCCCTGGAAACACCATATATTTT
CASGEIPGNTIYF
>15|NA|TRBJ2-7|TRBD1|TRBV7-3
TGTGCCAGCAGCATCGGCCGGACAGGGTCCCACGAGCAGTACTTC
CASSIGRTGSHEQYF
>14|NA|TRBJ2-7|TRBD2|TRBV7-9
TGTGCCAGCAGCTTAGGGCTAGCGGGAGTCGAGCAGTACTTC
CASSLGLAGVEQYF
>17|NA|TRBJ2-1|TRBD2|TRBV28
TGTGCCAGCACCCCCACTAGCGGCTACAGCTCCTACAATGAGCAGTTCTTC
CASTPTSGYSSYNEQFF
>17|once|TRBJ2-7|TRBD2|TRBV6-4
TGTGCCAGCAGATACCTTAGACTAGCGGGAGGGCCCAACGAGCAGTACTTC
CASRYLRLAGGPNEQYF
>14|NA|TRBJ1-1|NA|TRBV19
TGTGCCAGTAGTATCCGAGGGATCGGGGCTGAAGCTTTCTTT
CASSIRGIGAEAFF
>11|NA|TRBJ2-3|NA|TRBV28
TGTGCCAGCAGTTACGCGGGCACGCAGTATTTT
CASSYAGTQYF
>16|once|TRBJ2-2|TRBD2|TRBV9
TGTGCCAGCAGCGTAGAGAGCGGGGGGGCCGCCGGGGAGCTGTTTTTT
CASSVESGGAAGELFF
>15|NA|TRBJ2-7|NA|TRBV27
TGTGCCAGCAGTTCCCCACAGGTAAACTCCTACGAGCAGTACTTC
CASSSPQVNSYEQYF
>15|NA|TRBJ2-1|NA|TRBV9
TGTGCCAGCAGCGTAGCTAGCAGCGGCTACAATGAGCAGTTCTTC
CASSVASSGYNEQFF